The T cell receptor beta chain under discussion was sequenced for a study of blood T cells in healthy people across ages (dated by TCRdb to the mid-2010s). Background on the whole study: In model experiments, template switching captured roughly one uniquely barcoded TCR beta cDNA molecule for every two T cells. Age-related changes in TCR beta repertoire diversity were measured in the study by deep sequencing normalized with unique cDNA molecular identifiers. The donors were divided into four age groups: young (average approximately 17 years), middle-aged (around 37), aged (about 60) and long-lived (approximately 74). To avoid experimental bias, donors of different ages were randomly spread across the sequencing lanes. Using the same blood draw, the study looked at two additional independent replicas of 1 million unique cDNA reads for two donors, one aged 18 to 30 and the other aged 80 or older. Overall results and qualifications from the work: Because donor CMV infection status was unknown, age-related changes in expanded clonotypes were potentially confounded. The long-lived group showed more naive CD4+ T cells, fewer expanded clones and increased TCR diversity than the aged group, suggesting age selection. Estimates of total diversity based on one million sequenced T cells were considered lower bounds and underestimates. Observed TCR beta diversity per million T cells fell roughly linearly with age, and a significant reduction was already apparent by age around 40. Since profiling was done on bulk unsorted PBMCs, naive and antigen-experienced compartments could not be conclusively compared. Observed TCR beta diversity correlated strongly with the percentage of naive T cells measured by flow cytometry.

The approximately 39 donors, aged about 6 to 95 years, were systemically healthy Caucasian individuals from Russia. Each donor gave about 11 milliliters of peripheral blood, drawn into EDTA-treated Vacutainer tubes. PBMCs were isolated by Ficoll-Paque density-gradient centrifugation, with at least 6 million obtained per sample. Trizol reagent was used to extract total RNA from the PBMCs, yielding at least 5.5 micrograms per sample. For every donor, an aliquot of PBMCs went through flow cytometry to measure the percentages of naive CD45RAhigh/CD27high T cells. On this clonotype itself: Its antigen specificity is not known. No base quality values were provided; no much bigger clone lies one nucleotide off.

Libraries came from 5' RACE. The sequencer was an Illumina HiSeq 2500. A second PCR of about 6 to 12 cycles was run with a J-beta primer mix and a sample-barcoded 5' primer. A template-switch 5' adaptor carrying 12 random nucleotides introduced a unique molecular identifier onto each TCR beta cDNA molecule. At least 2.5 million CDR3-containing paired-end reads were obtained from each sample. The Mint cDNA synthesis kit, primed by a TRBC-specific oligonucleotide, was used to synthesize first-strand cDNA from all RNA. Following uracil-DNA glycosylase treatment, all cDNA underwent a first 18-cycle PCR with the universal primers M1SS and BC2_uni_R. Processing in the source paper ran as follows. For normalization, 1 million high-quality reads, each with a distinct molecular identifier, were randomly selected from each sample. Reads sharing molecular identifiers were discarded rather than binned into consensus sequences. CDR3 identification, clonotype clustering and error correction used MiTCR with a Q25 quality threshold and the strictest error-elimination algorithm. A nonparametric unseen species model using Euler transformation provided a lower-bound estimate of total TCR beta diversity. Clones were called with MiXCR by TCRdb after fastp trimmed the public reads at Q25, and only in-frame beta chains were retained. Each entry is one CDR3 protein sequence, shown with its most common DNA and genes. The V and J calls and clone size are TCRdb's, not the authors'. The sample profile shows approximately 800,000 distinct CDR3 sequences; about 55% of them were found once. The ten largest clonotypes hold roughly 37% of the sample.

V and J are truncated by 7 bases and 4 bases respectively, leaving an intervening sequence of 13 bases. The CDR3 runs 13 amino acids, cysteine and phenylalanine included. Here the CDR3 DNA is all that survives: 39 bases in frame from base 1. The TCR originated in a man at least 80 years old in good health. The chain is made from TRBV12-3 or TRBV12-4 and TRBJ1-1; possibly the D gene is TRBD1, per 6 matching bases. The sequenced sample consisted of blood. Read as DNA, the sequence is TGTGCCAGCAATGGGGGCGCGGGCACTGAAGCTTTCTTT. The resulting protein is CASNGGAGTEAFF.